The 14 T cell receptor beta chains presented below share a single source sample, sequenced in a study of Graves' ophthalmopathy and Graves' hyperthyroidism. Amplified TCR beta CDR3 regions were obtained using RNA transcripts as template. HTBI-primed first-round RT-PCR preceded second-round multiplex PCR. TCRdb re-called the multiplex PCR reads with MiXCR, one entry per CDR3 protein. This table holds about 390,000 distinct CDR3 sequences, about 15% found once. What was sequenced was peripheral blood. These receptors all come from an adult woman with stable Graves' hyperthyroidism.

This clonotype was seen many times. The J gene is TRBJ2-7, the V gene TRBV11-1; either TRBD1 or TRBD2 may fit D (5 bases each). The CDR3 spans 13 residues. V lost 5 bases, J lost 5 bases, and 13 bases lay in between. The germline V gene encodes CDR1 SGHAT and CDR2 FQDESV (reference sequence). CDR3 in DNA: TGTGCCAGCAGCACATCCAGGGACCACGAGCAGTACTTC. Protein sequence: CASSTSRDHEQYF.

The rearrangement joins TRBV12-3 or TRBV12-4 to TRBJ2-7; D remains ambiguous. Trimming left V 3 bases short and J 2 bases short, with 14 bases between. The CDR3 loop spans 15 amino acids. CDR3 in DNA: TGTGCCAGCAGTTTCTCGGTTGGGGAAACCTACGAGCAGTACTTC. Translating gives CASSFSVGETYEQYF.

This clonotype came up many times. V and J are TRBV28 and TRBJ1-5; D is ambiguous. V lost 8 bases, J lost 4 bases, and 21 bases lay in between. The CDR3 extends over 16 amino acids. Germline CDR1 is MDHEN and CDR2 is SYDVKM. The CDR3 is CASSRSSLGPNQPQHF. In DNA form, the CDR3 reads TGTGCCAGCTCCCGGAGCAGCCTAGGACCAAATCAGCCCCAGCATTTT.

This clonotype came up a few times. One base away lies a much larger clone, so this may be a sequencing read error. The chain recombines TRBV7-3 with TRBJ1-1; no definite D call. Germline V CDR1 and CDR2: SGHTA, FQGTGA. This CDR3 has 14 amino acids. Trimming removed 8 bases from V and 7 bases from J, with 20 bases in between. CDR3 sequence: CASCDPGSRGEAFF. CDR3 DNA sequence: TGTGCCAGCTGCGACCCCGGCTCTCGGGGTGAAGCTTTCTTT.

This clonotype was found many times. The CDR3 DNA reads as TGTGCCAGCAGCCCTGAGGGGGCGGTCACTGAAGCTTTCTTT. Amino acids: CASSPEGAVTEAFF. The chain employs TRBV7-2 and TRBJ1-1; the match to TRBD1 covers 7 bases. Losses at the gene ends were 5 bases for V and 4 bases for J; bases not matched to a gene: 7. The CDR3 has 14 residues. Looked up from germline, CDR1 is SGHTA and CDR2 is FQGNSA.

The table lists this clonotype with many counts. V usage is TRBV29-1 and J usage is TRBJ1-2, with no clear D. The CDR3 has 12 amino acids. Trimming took off 6 bases at V and 2 bases at J, with 10 bases between the two ends. Germline V gene lookup returns CDR1 SQVTM and CDR2 ANQGSEA. CDR3 residues: CSVPGRNYGYTF. The CDR3 coding sequence is TGCAGCGTACCAGGACGCAACTATGGCTACACCTTC.

This clonotype has a count of ten or more. This chain joins TRBV7-8 and TRBJ2-7; D possibly corresponds to TRBD2 (6 bases). V was pared by 5 bases and J by 1 base, with 15 bases between. Germline V gives CDR1 SGHVS, CDR2 FQNEAQ. CDR3 length: 15 residues. This CDR3 reads CASSPQGSGSYEQYF. In nucleotides, the CDR3 is TGTGCCAGCAGCCCCCAGGGTAGCGGATCCTACGAGCAGTACTTC. Full variable domain (outside the CDR3, taken from reference TRBV7-8 and TRBJ2-7): GAGVSQSPRYKVAKRGQDVALRCDPISGHVSLFWYQQALGQGPEFLTYFQNEAQLDKSGLPSDRFFAERPEGSVSTLKIQRTQQEDSAVYLCASSPQGSGSYEQYFGPGTRLTVT.

A word on this clonotype: A much larger clone differs from this one at a single base, so this may be a read error. The chain carries TRBV4-1 and TRBJ2-7; 8 bases are a match to TRBD2. CDR1 and CDR2 from the germline V gene are MGHRA and YSYEKL. CDR3 length equals 17 residues. The V and J ends lost 1 base and 0 bases, in that order; junction bases with no gene match: 8. The CDR3 DNA sequence: TGCGCCAGCAGCCAAGCGACGGTAGCGGGAAGCTCCTACGAGCAGTACTTC. Its protein product is CASSQATVAGSSYEQYF.

This clonotype was counted at least ten times. CDR3 DNA sequence: TGTGCCAGCAGTGCCAATCCCTACGAGCAGTACTTC. It codes for CASSANPYEQYF. This chain links TRBV12-3 or TRBV12-4 with TRBJ2-7; no clear D gene. The V end lost 5 bases, the J end lost 2 bases, and 7 bases lay between the germline ends. The CDR3 covers 12 residues.

This clonotype was counted ten times or more. The V and J genes are TRBV2 and TRBJ1-5; no firm D call. The CDR3 sequence is 13 residues long. Looked up from germline, CDR1 is SNHLY and CDR2 is FYNNEI. V lost 6 bases and J lost 4, with 10 bases in between. Here the CDR3 reads CASRLTPNQPQHF. The CDR3 DNA follows: TGTGCCAGCAGACTCACCCCAAATCAGCCCCAGCATTTT.

The table lists this clonotype with many counts. This chain uses TRBV12-3 or TRBV12-4 with TRBJ1-1; tentatively, D is TRBD1 (5 bases). Between the trimmed V and J ends, which lost 2 bases and 1 base, there was a span of 20 bases. The CDR3 runs to 18 residues. CDR3 nucleotide sequence: TGTGCCAGCAGTTTACCAGGGTTCTTGGTGTGGAAGAACACTGAAGCTTTCTTT. As protein: CASSLPGFLVWKNTEAFF.

This clonotype was seen many times. The V gene is TRBV12-3 or TRBV12-4, the J gene TRBJ2-5; 8 positions agree with TRBD1. The V segment lost 5 bases and the J segment 2 bases; nucleotides outside the gene matches: 4. CDR3 length equals 14 residues. The CDR3 sequence: CASSGQGRQETQYF. CDR3 DNA: TGTGCCAGCAGTGGACAGGGACGTCAAGAGACCCAGTACTTC.

This clonotype came up many times. The gene calls are TRBV2 and TRBJ2-5; possible D gene TRBD2, 7 bases. The CDR3 has 12 residues. Trimming took 10 bases from V and 5 from J, leaving 14 bases between them. Germline CDR1 SNHLY, CDR2 FYNNEI. CDR3 nucleotides: TGTGCCACCAGCGGGACAAGGGAGACCCAGTACTTC. It encodes CATSGTRETQYF.

This clonotype was seen at least ten times. The chain recombines TRBV2 with TRBJ1-1; D perhaps matches TRBD1 (6 bases). The ends were cut back, 6 bases at V and 7 bases at J, with 9 bases in the middle. This CDR3 is built from 11 residues. CDR1 and CDR2 from the germline V gene are SNHLY and FYNNEI. Here the CDR3 DNA reads TGTGCCAGCAGAGGACAGATTGAAGCTTTCTTT. Its translation: CASRGQIEAFF.